This entry describes one T cell receptor (beta chain). Its antigen is as yet unknown. The entry originates in a study of T cell responses to AZD1222 COVID-19 vaccine. Study context: Timing groups of about 4 and about 12 weeks for second doses were pooled. Findings and limits, study-wide: Spike was spanned by vaccine-associated CD4 TCRs, which were dominant at 160-218 and 743-854. Spike-specific TCR breadth and depth rose after two AZD1222 doses. Donor demographics were predominantly white British with a female majority; clonal diversity may be underestimated.

The CDR3 consists of 15 residues. CDR1 and CDR2 from the germline V gene are MNHNS and SASEGT. Trimming cost V 7 bases and J 4 bases; bases outside gene matches: 10. Profiling relied on immunoSEQ multiplex PCR, and the TCRdb table lists in-frame clones only, not all of them. The data show about 110,000 clones, 80% to 85% seen once. The chain couples TRBV6-1 to TRBJ2-3; 8 nucleotides agree with TRBD2. Specimen: peripheral blood, collected on day 0 of AZD1222 vaccination. The TCR comes from an adult in good health. The CDR3: CASKDSGTEADTQYF. Here the CDR3 DNA reads TGTGCCAGCAAGGATAGCGGGACGGAGGCAGATACGCAGTATTTT.